This T cell receptor beta chain was obtained from a study of CD8 T cells in ankylosing spondylitis. General study points: One TCR beta motif, made up of several highly homologous variants, appeared characteristic of ankylosing spondylitis blood.

This clonotype was picked up many times. What it recognizes is unknown. Via MiXCR, TCRdb re-called the 5' RACE reads, giving one row per CDR3 protein. The sample has 200,000 to 300,000 distinct CDR3 sequences, about 24% seen once. Sequenced: blood, either unsorted or a sorted T cell fraction (not recorded which). The clonotype comes from a male donor with ankylosing spondylitis or in good health (not recorded which).

Here the CDR3 reads CSVRGLSYEQYF. For the CDR3, the DNA is TGCAGTGTTCGGGGACTCTCCTACGAGCAGTACTTC. The chain employs TRBV20-1 and TRBJ2-7, with a tentative D call TRBD2 (6 bases). The V and J ends lost 7 bases and 0 bases respectively, with 10 bases between them. The germline gives CDR1 DFQATT, CDR2 SNEGSKA (reference sequence). CDR3 size: 12 residues.